This T cell receptor (beta chain) is from a study of identical twins. Study results and limitations: Excess twin sharing in beta out-of-frame sequences was weaker. Findings depended on cross-sectional statistics rather than tracking the same donors. With abundant cord blood beta clonotypes, insertions were fewer; memory repertoires showed no such pattern.

TCRdb re-analysed the 5' RACE reads in MiXCR, keeping a single row per CDR3 protein. In the table there are fewer than 250,000 distinct CDR3 sequences, around 10% of which are singletons. Concerning this clonotype: Its antigen remains unidentified.

The V and J ends lost 5 bases and 0 bases, in that order; junction bases with no gene match: 3. This CDR3 comprises 14 residues. Germline assignment: CDR1 DFQATT and CDR2 SNEGSKA (reference sequence). The receptor was isolated from a young woman in good health. This rearrangement joins TRBV20-1 to TRBJ2-3; 9 bases align to TRBD2. Sequenced: memory (CD45RO+) T cells sorted from blood. CDR3 sequence (DNA): TGCAGTGCTCTAGCGGGGTCTAGCACAGATACGCAGTATTTT. Translated: CSALAGSSTDTQYF.